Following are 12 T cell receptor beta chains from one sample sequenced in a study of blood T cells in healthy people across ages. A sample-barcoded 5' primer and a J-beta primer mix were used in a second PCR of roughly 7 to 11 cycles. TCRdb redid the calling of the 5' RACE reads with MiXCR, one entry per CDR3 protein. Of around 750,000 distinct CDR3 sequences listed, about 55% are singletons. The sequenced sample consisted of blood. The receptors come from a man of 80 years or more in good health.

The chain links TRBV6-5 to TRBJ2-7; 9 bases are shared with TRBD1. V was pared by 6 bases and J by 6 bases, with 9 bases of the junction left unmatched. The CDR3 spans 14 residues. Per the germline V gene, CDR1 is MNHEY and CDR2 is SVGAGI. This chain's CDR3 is CASRPRDRVREQYF. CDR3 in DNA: TGTGCCAGCAGGCCGCGGGACAGGGTTCGCGAGCAGTACTTC.

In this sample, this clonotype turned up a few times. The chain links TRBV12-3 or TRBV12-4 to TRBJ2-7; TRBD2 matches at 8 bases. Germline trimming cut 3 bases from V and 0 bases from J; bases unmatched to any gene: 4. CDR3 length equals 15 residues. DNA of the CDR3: TGTGCCAGCAGTTTGAGCGGGAGTTTCTCCTACGAGCAGTACTTC. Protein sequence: CASSLSGSFSYEQYF.

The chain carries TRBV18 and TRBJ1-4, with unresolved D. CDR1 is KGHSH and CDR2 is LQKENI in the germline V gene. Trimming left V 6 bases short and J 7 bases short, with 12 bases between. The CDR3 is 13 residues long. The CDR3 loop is CASSPSPVEKLFF. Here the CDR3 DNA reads TGTGCCAGCTCCCCATCCCCGGTTGAAAAACTGTTTTTT.

The CDR3 reads CASSELPNTEAFF. The CDR3 bases are TGTGCCAGCAGTGAATTACCGAACACTGAAGCTTTCTTT. The V call is TRBV2, the J call TRBJ1-1, with no clear D. The CDR3 has 13 residues. Trimming removed 2 bases from V and 1 base from J, with 5 bases in between. CDR1 and CDR2 (germline): SNHLY, FYNNEI.

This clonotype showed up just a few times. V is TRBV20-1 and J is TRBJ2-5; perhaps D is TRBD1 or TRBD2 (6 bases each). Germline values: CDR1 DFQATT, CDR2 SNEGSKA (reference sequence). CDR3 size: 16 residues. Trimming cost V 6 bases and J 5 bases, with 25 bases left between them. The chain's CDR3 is CSAPISEEGVEETQYF. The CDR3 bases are TGCAGTGCCCCGATCAGTGAGGAGGGGGTGGAGGAGACCCAGTACTTC.

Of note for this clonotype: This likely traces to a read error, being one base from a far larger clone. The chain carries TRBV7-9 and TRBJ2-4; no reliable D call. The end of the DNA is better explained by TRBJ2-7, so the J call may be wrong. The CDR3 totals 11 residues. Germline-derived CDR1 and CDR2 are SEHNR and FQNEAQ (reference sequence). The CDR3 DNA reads TGTGACAGCAGCCCAGCCTACGAGCAGTACTTC. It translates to CDSSPAYEQYF.

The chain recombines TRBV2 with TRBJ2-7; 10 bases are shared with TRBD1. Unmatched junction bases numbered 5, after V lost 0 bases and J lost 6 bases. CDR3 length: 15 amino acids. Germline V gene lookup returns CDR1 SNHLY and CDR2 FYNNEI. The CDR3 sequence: CASSEAGTGEFEQYF. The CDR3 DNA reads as TGTGCCAGCAGTGAAGCGGGGACAGGGGAGTTCGAGCAGTACTTC. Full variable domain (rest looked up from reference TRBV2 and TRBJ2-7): EPEVTQTPSHQVTQMGQEVILRCVPISNHLYFYWYRQILGQKVEFLVSFYNNEISEKSEIFDDQFSVERPDGSNFTLKIRSTKLEDSAMYFCASSEAGTGEFEQYFGPGTRLTVT.

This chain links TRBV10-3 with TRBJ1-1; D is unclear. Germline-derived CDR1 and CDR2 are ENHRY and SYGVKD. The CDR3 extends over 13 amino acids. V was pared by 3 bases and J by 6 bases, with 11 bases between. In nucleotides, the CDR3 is TGTGCCATCAGTGAAGGAGTCATACCTGAAGCTTTCTTT. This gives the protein CAISEGVIPEAFF.

Written as DNA, the CDR3 is TGCGCCAGCAGCTTCGGCCTAAACGGGGACAATGAGCAGTTCTTC. Protein product: CASSFGLNGDNEQFF. V usage is TRBV5-1 and J usage is TRBJ2-1; D possibly corresponds to TRBD2 (5 bases). V lost 2 bases, J lost 5 bases, and 14 bases lay in between. Germline lookup yields CDR1 SGHRS and CDR2 YFSETQ. The CDR3 has 15 amino acids.

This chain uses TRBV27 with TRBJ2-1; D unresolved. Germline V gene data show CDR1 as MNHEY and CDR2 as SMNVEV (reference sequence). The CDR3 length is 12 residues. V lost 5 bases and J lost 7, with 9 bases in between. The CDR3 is CASSPTTNEQFF. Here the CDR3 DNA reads TGTGCCAGCAGTCCCACGACGAATGAGCAGTTCTTC.

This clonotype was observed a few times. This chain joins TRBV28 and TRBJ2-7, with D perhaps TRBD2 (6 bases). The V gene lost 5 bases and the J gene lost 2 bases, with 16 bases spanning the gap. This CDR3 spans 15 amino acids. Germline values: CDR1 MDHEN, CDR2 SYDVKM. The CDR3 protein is CASSPGTQAPYEQYF. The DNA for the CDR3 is TGTGCCAGCAGTCCGGGGACTCAAGCCCCCTACGAGCAGTACTTC.

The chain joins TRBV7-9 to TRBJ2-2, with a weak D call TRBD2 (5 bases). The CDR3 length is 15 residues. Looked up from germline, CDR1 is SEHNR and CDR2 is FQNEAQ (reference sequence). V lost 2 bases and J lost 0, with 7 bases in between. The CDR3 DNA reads TGTGCCAGCAGCTTATTAGCGACGAACACCGGGGAGCTGTTTTTT. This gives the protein CASSLLATNTGELFF.